These 6 T cell receptor beta chains share one sample of origin, sequenced in a study of blood T cell repertoires in COVID-19. Libraries were prepared by immunoSEQ multiplex PCR; TCRdb keeps only in-frame clonotypes and omits some of them. The sample holds 250,000 or so clones, approximately 80% seen once. Sequenced input: peripheral blood. These receptors came from a man of 80 years or more with acute or convalescent COVID-19.

The chain couples TRBV15 to TRBJ1-2; TRBD1 matches at 8 bases. Germline CDR1 reads LNHNV; CDR2 reads YYDKDF (reference sequence). CDR3 length: 16 amino acids. V lost 0 bases and J lost 4; bases outside the gene matches: 7. The CDR3 loop reads CATSREGQVTFYGYTF. The DNA of the CDR3 is TGTGCCACCAGCAGAGAGGGACAGGTTACTTTCTATGGCTACACCTTC.

There are a few counts of this clone. This chain uses TRBV30 with TRBJ1-1, with TRBD1 matching over 9 bases. CDR1 is GTSNPN, CDR2 SVGIG, per germline (reference sequence). The CDR3 is 15 residues long. Trimming at V came to 1 base and at J to 6 bases, leaving 9 bases not matched to a gene. The CDR3 here is CAWSARTGALSEAFF. CDR3 nucleotide sequence: TGTGCCTGGAGTGCACGGACAGGGGCATTGTCTGAAGCTTTCTTT.

CDR3: CASIAKGQGWSGYTF. As DNA, the CDR3 is TGTGCCAGCATCGCAAAAGGACAGGGATGGAGTGGCTACACCTTC. The V call is TRBV6-5, the J call TRBJ1-2; TRBD1 agrees at 8 bases. V lost 7 bases and J lost 7; bases outside the gene matches: 14. The CDR3 has 15 residues. Germline assignment: CDR1 MNHEY and CDR2 SVGAGI.

The chain has TRBV6-5 and TRBJ1-2; TRBD1 aligns across 8 bases. The CDR3 contains 12 residues. The ends lost 6 bases at V and 7 bases at J; junction bases unmatched: 4. CDR1 is MNHEY, CDR2 SVGAGI, per germline. DNA for the CDR3: TGTGCCAGCAGGGCAGGGGGCGGTGGCTACACCTTC. Amino acid sequence: CASRAGGGGYTF.

This clone was picked up a small number of times. The chain is built from TRBV20-1 and TRBJ1-4; 7 positions agree with TRBD1. The CDR3 extends over 14 amino acids. The germline CDR1 and CDR2 sequences are DFQATT and SNEGSKA (reference sequence). J was trimmed by 9 bases and V by 3 bases; bases with no gene match: 10. CDR3 amino acids: CSASSPGDRKKLFF. CDR3 coding DNA: TGCAGTGCTAGTTCCCCCGGGGACAGAAAAAAACTGTTTTTT.

The rearrangement uses TRBV18 and TRBJ1-6; TRBD1 is a possible D gene (6 bases). From germline, CDR1 is KGHSH and CDR2 LQKENI. Trimming cost V 2 bases and J 7 bases, with 9 bases left between them. The CDR3 has 14 amino acids. CDR3 sequence reads: CASSPGQSNSPLHF. CDR3 DNA sequence: TGTGCCAGCTCACCAGGACAGTCAAATTCACCCCTCCACTTT.